This is a list of T cell receptor beta chains from one sample in a study of molecular identifiers for immune sequencing clone quantification. TCRdb recomputed calls from the PCR reads with MiXCR, one row per CDR3 protein. The table has under 600,000 distinct CDR3 sequences, 20% to 25% seen once. Sequenced sample: naive CD8+ T cells from blood, with Jurkat cell RNA spiked in. These receptors were collected from a human donor in good health. Some libraries in this study had Jurkat cell RNA spiked in. Each CDR3 is given with its conserved first and last residue. The order of the fields is CDR3 protein, CDR3 DNA, J gene, D gene, V gene, clone size. A D gene is named only where the DNA matches it firmly. Size is omitted from some rows. Given values are once, few, many or a class for expanded clones.

CDR3: CASSFSGDPLEQYF
DNA: TGTGCCAGCAGTTTTTCGGGGGACCCTCTAGAGCAGTACTTC
J: TRBJ2-7
D: .
V: TRBV27
size: many

CDR3: CASSEAPQISYEQYF
DNA: TGTGCCAGCAGTGAAGCGCCCCAGATTTCCTACGAGCAGTACTTC
J: TRBJ2-7
D: .
V: TRBV6-1
size: .

CDR3: CASSPNLGLVPKTDTQYF
DNA: TGTGCCAGCAGCCCTAATCTGGGACTAGTTCCGAAAACGGATACGCAGTATTTT
J: TRBJ2-3
D: TRBD2
V: TRBV3-1
size: many

CDR3: CASSLDRDWYEQYF
DNA: TGTGCCAGCAGTCTTGACAGGGACTGGTACGAGCAGTACTTC
J: TRBJ2-7
D: .
V: TRBV5-5
size: few

CDR3: CASGPAMDSYNSPLHF
DNA: TGTGCCAGTGGTCCAGCGATGGACTCCTATAATTCACCCCTCCACTTT
J: TRBJ1-6
D: .
V: TRBV19
size: .

CDR3: CASSSPPEGTRNYNEQFF
DNA: TGTGCCAGCAGCTCCCCCCCAGAAGGGACTAGAAATTACAATGAGCAGTTCTTC
J: TRBJ2-1
D: TRBD2
V: TRBV7-9
size: few

CDR3: CASSPRDADYEQYF
DNA: TGTGCCAGCAGCCCCCGGGACGCCGACTACGAGCAGTACTTC
J: TRBJ2-7
D: .
V: TRBV7-9
size: .

CDR3: CASSMGTLLSTDTQYF
DNA: TGTGCCAGTAGTATGGGAACACTGTTAAGCACAGATACGCAGTATTTT
J: TRBJ2-3
D: .
V: TRBV19
size: few

CDR3: CASSQRVLLDPQYF
DNA: TGTGCCAGCAGCCAGAGGGTTCTCCTAGATCCCCAGTACTTC
J: TRBJ2-5
D: .
V: TRBV14
size: few

CDR3: CASSFGVVRWPQHF
DNA: TGTGCCAGCAGTTTCGGGGTAGTTAGGTGGCCCCAGCATTTT
J: TRBJ1-5
D: .
V: TRBV12-3/TRBV12-4
size: few

CDR3: CASSQGQVPEDEQYF
DNA: TGCGCCAGCAGCCAAGGGCAGGTCCCAGAAGACGAGCAGTACTTC
J: TRBJ2-7
D: .
V: TRBV4-3
size: .

CDR3: CASSQYRANTEAFF
DNA: TGCGCCAGCAGCCAATATAGAGCGAACACTGAAGCTTTCTTT
J: TRBJ1-1
D: .
V: TRBV4-3
size: .

CDR3: CASSQVNAPFYEQYF
DNA: TGTGCCAGCAGCCAAGTGAACGCCCCCTTCTACGAGCAGTACTTC
J: TRBJ2-7
D: .
V: TRBV14
size: few

CDR3: CRDIETLEIGKIAKNIQYF
DNA: TGCAGAGATATTGAAACCCTAGAGATCGGGAAGATAGCCAAAAACATTCAGTACTTC
J: TRBJ2-4
D: .
V: TRBV20-1
size: .

CDR3: CASSIGGDSYEQYF
DNA: TGTGCCAGTAGTATAGGAGGGGACTCCTACGAGCAGTACTTC
J: TRBJ2-7
D: .
V: TRBV19
size: .

CDR3: CASSLGRADSNTEAFF
DNA: TGTGCCAGCAGCTTGGGCAGGGCTGATTCGAACACTGAAGCTTTCTTT
J: TRBJ1-1
D: .
V: TRBV7-9
size: .

CDR3: CASSLPFDSRCEQFF
DNA: TGTGCCAGCAGCCTACCGTTCGACAGCAGATGTGAGCAGTTCTTC
J: TRBJ2-1
D: .
V: TRBV7-9
size: .

CDR3: CASSQGAGGANVLTF
DNA: TGTGCCAGCAGCCAAGGCGCTGGTGGGGCCAACGTCCTGACTTTC
J: TRBJ2-6
D: .
V: TRBV3-1
size: .

CDR3: CASYRLAAEHKYEQYF
DNA: TGTGCCAGCTACCGCCTTGCAGCGGAGCACAAGTACGAGCAGTACTTC
J: TRBJ2-7
D: .
V: TRBV6-1
size: few

CDR3: CASSYDPRVTIYF
DNA: TGTGCCAGCAGTTACGACCCGAGGGTCACCATATATTTT
J: TRBJ1-3
D: .
V: TRBV6-6
size: many

CDR3: CASRRQGTSYEQYF
DNA: TGTGCCAGCAGGAGACAGGGCACATCCTACGAGCAGTACTTC
J: TRBJ2-7
D: TRBD1
V: TRBV5-4
size: .

CDR3: CASSLTGQGAIQETQYF
DNA: TGTGCCAGCAGTTTAACGGGACAGGGGGCGATCCAAGAGACCCAGTACTTC
J: TRBJ2-5
D: TRBD1
V: TRBV12-3/TRBV12-4
size: .

CDR3: CASSSIAGDPPDTQYF
DNA: TGTGCCAGCAGTTCCATAGCGGGGGACCCCCCCGATACGCAGTATTTT
J: TRBJ2-3
D: TRBD2
V: TRBV2
size: few

CDR3: CASSSDTTGQAGELFF
DNA: TGTGCCAGCAGCTCCGACACCACAGGCCAGGCCGGGGAGCTGTTTTTT
J: TRBJ2-2
D: .
V: TRBV7-6
size: many

CDR3: CASSFRQTSEQFF
DNA: TGTGCCAGCAGCTTCCGCCAGACCAGTGAGCAGTTCTTC
J: TRBJ2-1
D: .
V: TRBV7-2
size: few

CDR3: CASSFTGGRPQGLFF
DNA: TGTGCCAGCAGCTTTACGGGGGGGAGGCCCCAGGGGCTGTTTTTT
J: TRBJ1-4
D: .
V: TRBV7-6
size: many

CDR3: CATSDFGQAGGETQYF
DNA: TGTGCCACCAGTGATTTCGGACAGGCAGGGGGAGAGACCCAGTACTTC
J: TRBJ2-5
D: TRBD1
V: TRBV24-1
size: .

CDR3: CASSLDIGSSNYGYTF
DNA: TGTGCCAGCAGCTTAGATATTGGCAGTAGTAACTATGGCTACACCTTC
J: TRBJ1-2
D: .
V: TRBV11-2
size: .

CDR3: CASSPKELALVNGYNEQFF
DNA: TGTGCCAGCTCACCAAAAGAACTAGCTCTCGTTAACGGGTACAATGAGCAGTTCTTC
J: TRBJ2-1
D: .
V: TRBV18
size: .

CDR3: CASSSHLSGQETQYF
DNA: TGTGCCAGTAGTAGCCATCTTAGCGGACAAGAGACCCAGTACTTC
J: TRBJ2-5
D: .
V: TRBV19
size: many

CDR3: CASSAGQGAATNEKLFF
DNA: TGTGCCAGCAGCGCCGGACAGGGGGCGGCAACTAATGAAAAACTGTTTTTT
J: TRBJ1-4
D: TRBD1
V: TRBV9
size: few

CDR3: CASSPLLEVGELFF
DNA: TGCGCCAGCAGCCCACTCCTAGAGGTCGGGGAGCTGTTTTTT
J: TRBJ2-2
D: .
V: TRBV4-1
size: .

CDR3: CASSQRAGTMPSYEQYF
DNA: TGCGCCAGCAGCCAGAGAGCGGGAACCATGCCCTCCTACGAGCAGTACTTC
J: TRBJ2-7
D: TRBD2
V: TRBV4-1
size: few

CDR3: CASSWGQGESEQFF
DNA: TGTGCCAGCAGCTGGGGACAGGGGGAGAGTGAGCAGTTCTTC
J: TRBJ2-1
D: TRBD1
V: TRBV7-9
size: few

CDR3: CAWSTRRGAHSGNTIYF
DNA: TGTGCCTGGAGTACTCGTCGGGGCGCCCACTCTGGAAACACCATATATTTT
J: TRBJ1-3
D: .
V: TRBV30
size: many

CDR3: CASSSKTGGTYEQYF
DNA: TGTGCCAGCAGCTCCAAGACAGGGGGAACCTACGAGCAGTACTTC
J: TRBJ2-7
D: TRBD1
V: TRBV11-2
size: .

CDR3: CSVDSETQYF
DNA: TGCAGCGTTGATTCCGAGACCCAGTACTTC
J: TRBJ2-5
D: .
V: TRBV29-1
size: many

CDR3: CASSYPYRLIYEQYF
DNA: TGTGCCAGCAGTTACCCCTATCGACTAATTTACGAGCAGTACTTC
J: TRBJ2-7
D: .
V: TRBV6-2/TRBV6-3
size: few

CDR3: CASSIGGTVYEQYF
DNA: TGTGCCAGTAGTATAGGAGGGACAGTCTACGAGCAGTACTTC
J: TRBJ2-7
D: TRBD1
V: TRBV19
size: many

CDR3: CASSQAATGQEAQYF
DNA: TGCGCCAGCAGCCAAGCTGCGACAGGGCAAGAGGCCCAGTACTTC
J: TRBJ2-5
D: TRBD1
V: TRBV4-1
size: .

CDR3: CASGLVNQETQYF
DNA: TGTGCTAGTGGTTTAGTTAACCAAGAGACCCAGTACTTC
J: TRBJ2-5
D: .
V: TRBV12-5
size: few

CDR3: CASSLATSQAYEQYF
DNA: TGCGCCAGCAGCTTGGCCACCAGTCAAGCCTACGAGCAGTACTTC
J: TRBJ2-7
D: .
V: TRBV5-1
size: few

CDR3: CSANMGLADTSSYNEQFF
DNA: TGCAGTGCTAATATGGGACTAGCGGATACAAGCTCCTACAATGAGCAGTTCTTC
J: TRBJ2-1
D: TRBD2
V: TRBV20-1
size: .

CDR3: CASSLVRTQCEQYF
DNA: TGTGCCAGCAGTTTAGTGCGGACCCAGTGCGAGCAGTACTTC
J: TRBJ2-7
D: .
V: TRBV27
size: few

CDR3: CATSESGGTQFF
DNA: TGTGCCACCAGTGAGTCAGGGGGCACGCAGTTCTTC
J: TRBJ2-1
D: TRBD1
V: TRBV24-1
size: many

CDR3: CSTTRTGGLEAFF
DNA: TGCAGTACTACAAGGACAGGGGGCCTTGAAGCTTTCTTT
J: TRBJ1-1
D: TRBD1
V: TRBV20-1
size: .

CDR3: CASSVADGVSTDTQYF
DNA: TGTGCCAGCAGCGTAGCCGACGGGGTTAGCACAGATACGCAGTATTTT
J: TRBJ2-3
D: .
V: TRBV9
size: few

CDR3: CASSSTRQNTDTQYF
DNA: TGTGCCAGCAGCTCGACGCGGCAGAACACAGATACGCAGTATTTT
J: TRBJ2-3
D: .
V: TRBV7-9
size: many

CDR3: CASSERGSVGADAQYF
DNA: TGTGCCAGCAGTGAAAGGGGTAGTGTGGGGGCAGATGCGCAGTATTTT
J: TRBJ2-3
D: .
V: TRBV25-1
size: .

CDR3: CASSYSWGLRGEQFF
DNA: TGTGCCAGCAGTTATTCGTGGGGGCTGAGGGGTGAGCAGTTCTTC
J: TRBJ2-1
D: .
V: TRBV27
size: few

CDR3: CASSSGFSNQPQHF
DNA: TGTGCCAGCAGCTCAGGGTTTTCCAATCAGCCCCAGCATTTT
J: TRBJ1-5
D: .
V: TRBV12-3/TRBV12-4
size: many

CDR3: CASTETVEAFF
DNA: TGTGCCAGCACCGAGACAGTTGAAGCTTTCTTT
J: TRBJ1-1
D: .
V: TRBV7-9
size: many

CDR3: CASRTGTSGGLTDTQYF
DNA: TGTGCCAGCAGGACCGGGACTAGCGGGGGTCTCACAGATACGCAGTATTTT
J: TRBJ2-3
D: TRBD2
V: TRBV6-2/TRBV6-3
size: .

CDR3: CASNSWMGDGEQFF
DNA: TGTGCCAGTAATAGTTGGATGGGTGACGGTGAGCAGTTCTTC
J: TRBJ2-1
D: .
V: TRBV19
size: .